The present entry profiles one TCR beta chain with its context. Its antigen is currently unknown. Some clones are missing from TCRdb's copy, which holds only in-frame ones; the method was immunoSEQ multiplex PCR. The sample has around 67,000 clones; 87% are singletons. The sample comes from a study of OX40 agonist ivuxolimab in advanced cancers. Looking at the study overall: In this trial design, patients received ivuxolimab intravenously at 0.01 to 10 mg/kg every 2 weeks. People who had prior anti-PD-1, anti-PD-L1 or anti-CTLA-4 therapy could take part, and about 37% had some. Whole-study findings and limits: Low normalized clonal expansion also occurred in some nonresponding patients. In the 0.1 to 3.0 mg/kg range, CD4+ and CD8+ blood T cells had expanded clonally by week 6.

The V and J ends lost 8 bases and 4 bases, in that order; junction bases with no gene match: 16. The CDR3 loop spans 16 amino acids. Germline V lookup: CDR1 SGHTA, CDR2 FQGNSA. The starting material was CD4+ or CD8+ T cells sorted from blood, obtained in a trial of the OX40 agonist ivuxolimab. The chain couples TRBV7-2 to TRBJ1-2, with TRBD1 identical over 7 bases. The source is an adult with an advanced solid tumor such as melanoma, head and neck, liver or kidney cancer. The CDR3 bases are TGTGCCAGCGTACTATTTACAGGGGCTAGCGGCTATGGCTACACCTTC. This gives the protein CASVLFTGASGYGYTF.